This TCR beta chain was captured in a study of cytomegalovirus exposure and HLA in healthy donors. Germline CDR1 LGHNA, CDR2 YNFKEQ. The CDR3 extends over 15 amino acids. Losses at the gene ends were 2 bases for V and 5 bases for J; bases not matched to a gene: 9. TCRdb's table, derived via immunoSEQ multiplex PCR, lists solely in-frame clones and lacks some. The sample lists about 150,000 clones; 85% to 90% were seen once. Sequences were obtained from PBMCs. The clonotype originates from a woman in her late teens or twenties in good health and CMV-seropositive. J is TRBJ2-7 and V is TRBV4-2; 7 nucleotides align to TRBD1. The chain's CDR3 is CASSQPGNRGHEQYF. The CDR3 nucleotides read TGTGCCAGCAGCCAACCTGGGAACAGGGGCCACGAGCAGTACTTC.